This T cell receptor (beta chain) was documented in a study of tumor-infiltrating lymphocytes in primary liver carcinoma. Total RNA amounting to 500 ng was the source from which TCR beta cDNA was made with a constant-region primer. Three nested multiplex PCR rounds, a slightly modified ARM-PCR method, built the TCR beta libraries. Researchers ran the first two PCR rounds for ten to eleven cycles each with TRBV1-TRBV30 forward primers and a C-beta reverse primer. TCRdb recomputed calls from the multiplex PCR reads with MiXCR, one row per CDR3 protein. The repertoire holds fewer than 250,000 distinct CDR3 sequences, with less than 65% as singletons. Unsorted whole blood yielded the blood RNA, and germline DNA was also extracted. Researchers reported drawing around 4.4 milliliters of peripheral blood before surgery. The CDR3 has 17 residues. V lost 9 bases, J lost 5 bases, and 26 bases lay in between. CDR1 is SGHAT, CDR2 FQNNGV, per germline.

Input material: peripheral blood. The receptor's source is a woman in her fifties or sixties with primary liver carcinoma and hepatitis B virus infection. The chain combines TRBV11-2 with TRBJ1-5, with D maybe TRBD1 (5 bases). The CDR3 region is CARSPGRAGGLDQPQHF. The DNA for the CDR3 is TGTGCCAGAAGCCCCGGCCGTGCGGGGGGTTTGGATCAGCCCCAGCATTTT.